The 18 T cell receptor beta chains in this list originate from one sample, sequenced in a study of cytomegalovirus exposure and HLA in healthy donors. The PCR was carried out with 60 Vbeta primers and 13 Jbeta primers. Clones were sequenced by immunoSEQ multiplex PCR, and TCRdb holds only the in-frame ones, with some missing. The listing contains around 34,000 clones. The sequenced sample was PBMCs. The receptors were gathered from a woman aged 40 to 50 in good health and CMV-seropositive.

The chain couples TRBV7-3 to TRBJ1-3, with 9 nucleotides matching TRBD1. The V segment lost 5 bases and the J segment 5 bases; nucleotides outside the gene matches: 28. CDR1 and CDR2 from the germline V gene are SGHTA and FQGTGA. The CDR3 spans 22 residues. The DNA for the CDR3 is TGTGCCAGCAGCCGACCGGGACAGGGTGATACGCGGCCAACTATACATCGAAACACCATATATTTT. Protein product: CASSRPGQGDTRPTIHRNTIYF.

This rearrangement joins TRBV9 to TRBJ2-3; 10 bases align to TRBD2. The V gene's germline CDR1 is SGDLS and CDR2 YYNGEE. The CDR3 spans 16 residues. Trimming took 0 bases from V and 6 from J; bases not matched to a gene: 7. The CDR3 here is CASSVERAGGLDTQYF. As DNA, the CDR3 is TGTGCCAGCAGCGTAGAGAGAGCGGGAGGGTTGGATACGCAGTATTTT.

V is TRBV5-6 and J is TRBJ2-3, with a tentative D call TRBD2 (6 bases). The CDR3 runs to 15 residues. Deletions cut 0 bases from V and 5 bases from J, with 13 bases between. The germline V gene has CDR1 SGHDT and CDR2 YYEEEE. Written as DNA, the CDR3 is TGTGCCAGCAGCTTGGTTGCGGGGTTCGTAGATACGCAGTATTTT. Its protein product is CASSLVAGFVDTQYF.

V usage is TRBV6-5 and J usage is TRBJ2-2; D gene ambiguous. The CDR3 runs to 13 residues. With 6 bases removed from V and 1 base from J, the gap between germline ends came to 6 bases. CDR1 is MNHEY, CDR2 SVGAGI, per germline. The CDR3 nucleotides are TGTGCCAGCAGCGGGTTGAACACCGGGGAGCTGTTTTTT. Translation: CASSGLNTGELFF.

The gene calls are TRBV4-1 and TRBJ2-3; TRBD2 is a possible D gene (6 bases). CDR3 length: 17 residues. Trimming removed 2 bases at V and 0 bases at J, with 15 bases between. The germline CDR1 and CDR2 sequences are MGHRA and YSYEKL. Here the CDR3 reads CASSQTSGGTSTDTQYF. The CDR3 DNA reads TGCGCCAGCAGCCAAACCTCGGGCGGGACTAGCACAGATACGCAGTATTTT.

This rearrangement joins TRBV9 to TRBJ2-7; perhaps TRBD1 as D (6 bases). V was pared by 1 base and J by 2 bases, with 10 bases between. CDR1 and CDR2 (germline): SGDLS, YYNGEE. This CDR3 is built from 14 residues. This CDR3 reads CASSVTGSAYEQYF. In DNA form, the CDR3 reads TGTGCCAGCAGCGTAACAGGGAGCGCCTACGAGCAGTACTTC.

The J gene is TRBJ2-7, the V gene TRBV5-4; unclear D gene. The CDR3 consists of 14 residues. Germline assignment: CDR1 SGHNT and CDR2 YYREEE (reference sequence). The V and J ends lost 1 base and 2 bases respectively, with 10 bases between them. The chain's CDR3 is CASSLSPTTYEQYF. CDR3 nucleotide sequence: TGTGCCAGCAGCTTGAGCCCTACCACCTACGAGCAGTACTTC.

The CDR3 region is CASQQSYNRAEAFF. CDR3 DNA sequence: TGTGCCAGCCAGCAGTCCTACAACAGGGCTGAAGCTTTCTTT. The J gene is TRBJ1-1, the V gene TRBV27, with TRBD1 as a possible D gene (6 bases). V lost 8 bases to trimming and J lost 6 bases, with 19 bases between them. CDR1 is MNHEY, CDR2 SMNVEV, per germline (reference sequence). The CDR3 extends over 14 amino acids.

The chain recombines TRBV25-1 with TRBJ2-1, with TRBD1 as a possible D gene (6 bases). This CDR3 spans 14 amino acids. Trimming stripped 3 bases from V and 9 bases from J, with 15 bases between. From germline, CDR1 is MGHDK and CDR2 SYGVNS. CDR3 bases: TGTGCCAGCAGTGACCGACAGGATTTGGGTGAGCAGTTCTTC. Residues: CASSDRQDLGEQFF.

The chain recombines TRBV18 with TRBJ1-4, with 8 bases identical to TRBD1. V shed 5 bases, J shed 4 bases, and the junction held 3 bases outside the gene matches. Germline assignment: CDR1 KGHSH and CDR2 LQKENI. The CDR3 extends over 14 amino acids. As DNA, the CDR3 is TGTGCCAGCTCAAAGACAGGGGTTAATGAAAAACTGTTTTTT. Protein sequence: CASSKTGVNEKLFF. The entire variable domain, with the rest obtained from reference TRBV18 and TRBJ1-4, is as follows: NAGVMQNPRHLVRRRGQEARLRCSPMKGHSHVYWYRQLPEEGLKFMVYLQKENIIDESGMPKERFSAEFPKEGPSILRIQQVVRGDSAAYFCASSKTGVNEKLFFGSGTQLSVL.

CDR3 sequence (DNA): TGCGCCAGCAGCCCGACTAGCGGGCATAGCACAGATACGCAGTATTTT. This gives the protein CASSPTSGHSTDTQYF. V and J are TRBV5-1 and TRBJ2-3, with TRBD2 matching over 10 bases. The CDR3 contains 16 residues. Germline assignment: CDR1 SGHRS and CDR2 YFSETQ. V shed 4 bases and J 0 bases; nucleotides not matched to a gene: 5.

The genes are TRBV5-1 and TRBJ1-5; TRBD1 matches 7 bases. V trimming: 0 bases; J trimming: 8 bases; junction bases outside the gene matches: 8. This CDR3 comprises 15 residues. The germline CDR1 and CDR2 sequences are SGHRS and YFSETQ. The CDR3 is CASSLGDSNLEPQHF. CDR3 DNA: TGCGCCAGCAGCTTGGGGGACAGTAATTTAGAGCCCCAGCATTTT.

The chain joins TRBV7-9 to TRBJ1-4; 7 bases match TRBD1. V dropped 4 bases and J dropped 5; count of bases not matched to a gene: 7. The CDR3 loop spans 15 amino acids. Looked up from germline, CDR1 is SEHNR and CDR2 is FQNEAQ (reference sequence). The CDR3 region has the DNA TGTGCCAGCAGCTCTGGGACAGCACCAAATGAAAAACTGTTTTTT. Translation gives CASSSGTAPNEKLFF.

J is TRBJ2-2 and V is TRBV29-1; D perhaps matches TRBD1 (6 bases). Trimming stripped 4 bases from V and 2 bases from J, with 20 bases between. CDR3 length: 17 residues. In germline, CDR1 is SQVTM, CDR2 ANQGSEA. DNA for the CDR3: TGCAGCGTTGGAGGGGGAAACAGTGCCTTTAACACCGGGGAGCTGTTTTTT. Amino acids: CSVGGGNSAFNTGELFF.

This sequence joins TRBV6-6 and TRBJ1-4; the D is unclear. The CDR3 extends over 12 amino acids. CDR1 is MNHNY, CDR2 SVGAGI, per germline (reference sequence). The ends were cut back, 3 bases at V and 7 bases at J, with 6 bases in the middle. The CDR3 loop is CASSYFGEKLFF. The CDR3 region has the DNA TGTGCCAGCAGTTATTTCGGTGAAAAACTGTTTTTT.

This chain uses TRBV6-5 with TRBJ1-2; tentative D call: TRBD1 (6 bases). Germline V gene data show CDR1 as MNHEY and CDR2 as SVGAGI. This CDR3 is 16 amino acids long. V lost 0 bases, J lost 7 bases, and 18 bases lay in between. The CDR3 coding sequence is TGTGCCAGCAGTTACTCTTCAGCGGGGGGCGCTCGTGGCTACACCTTC. Translated: CASSYSSAGGARGYTF.

The chain carries TRBV7-2 and TRBJ2-7; 8 bases map to TRBD2. Trimming removed 5 bases from V and 3 bases from J; junction bases left unmatched: 3. The length of the CDR3 is 13 residues. Germline V gene lookup returns CDR1 SGHTA and CDR2 FQGNSA. The chain's CDR3 is CASSPGGRYEQYF. CDR3 in DNA: TGTGCCAGCAGCCCGGGAGGGCGCTACGAGCAGTACTTC.

The chain joins TRBV6-6 to TRBJ2-7; no reliable D call. Trimming removed 8 bases at V and 6 bases at J, with 5 bases between. Germline CDR1 and CDR2: MNHNY and SVGAGI (reference sequence). The CDR3 loop spans 9 amino acids. As DNA, the CDR3 is TGTGCCAGCGGAGCCGAGCAGTACTTC. It yields the protein CASGAEQYF.